The text below deals with one T cell receptor beta chain. Its antigen is as yet unknown. This CDR3 region has 15 residues. Germline lookup yields CDR1 MNHEY and CDR2 SVGAGI. V was trimmed by 2 bases and J by 5 bases, leaving 13 bases between them. The source of the sample is a study of STAT3 mutations in large granular lymphocyte leukemia. Study-wide findings and caveats: Treatment regimens differed across patients between samplings. At least one immunodominant TCR beta clonotype appeared in every T-cell large granular lymphocyte leukemia patient. TCR clonotype switching after therapy occurred in about 35% of the 18 patients.

TCRdb's table, derived via immunoSEQ multiplex PCR, lists solely in-frame clones and lacks some. The table lists some 9,800 clones, roughly 90% of them singletons. This TCR derives from a man in his 60s with T-cell large granular lymphocyte leukemia. Some clones in this sample may be carry-over from other donors' samples. The chain combines TRBV6-5 with TRBJ1-5; D gene unclear. Sequenced input: peripheral blood mononuclear cells. CDR3 DNA: TGTGCCAGCAGTTACGGTTCGGGTGGGGATCAGCCCCAGCATTTT. It specifies CASSYGSGGDQPQHF.